Following are 23 T cell receptor beta chains from one sample sequenced in a study of shared clonotypes between healthy human individuals. Naive CD8 isolation took CD45RO-negative cells positively selected for CCR7 and excluded terminally differentiated effector memory CD45RA+ cells. Assay: immunoSEQ multiplex PCR; the TCRdb copy retains only in-frame clones and omits some. The data show about 2.1 million clones, approximately 92% seen once. Specimen: naive CD8+ T cells from PBMCs. All receptors come from a man between 18 and 29 years old in good health. Some clones in this sample may be carry-over from other donors' samples.

This clone was seen just once. The chain is built from TRBV14 and TRBJ2-7; unclear D gene. The V end was cut by 0 bases, the J end by 5 bases, with 8 bases between. The CDR3 is 13 amino acids. In germline, CDR1 is SGHDN, CDR2 FVKESK. CDR3 protein: CASSQEWVHEQYF. The CDR3 coding sequence is TGTGCCAGCAGCCAAGAGTGGGTCCACGAGCAGTACTTC.

The chain carries TRBV27 and TRBJ1-2, with a tentative D call TRBD1 (5 bases). V lost 4 bases to trimming and J lost 4 bases, with 13 bases between them. The CDR3 has 14 residues. In germline, CDR1 is MNHEY, CDR2 SMNVEV (reference sequence). The CDR3 DNA sequence: TGTGCCAGCAGTTCCACCCGGGGGATCTATGGCTACACCTTC. Its translation is CASSSTRGIYGYTF.

On this clone itself: Other DNA sequences in this specimen translate into the identical CDR3. The chain uses TRBV7-9 and TRBJ2-1; D is unresolved. Germline CDR1 is SEHNR and CDR2 is FQNEAQ (reference sequence). This CDR3 has 14 residues. The V gene lost 3 bases and the J gene lost 4 bases, with 10 bases spanning the gap. CDR3 in amino acids: CASSLASQYNEQFF. CDR3 coding DNA: TGTGCCAGCAGCTTGGCCTCACAGTACAATGAGCAGTTCTTC.

This clone has only a few counts. V is TRBV28 and J is TRBJ1-1, with D possibly matching TRBD1 (6 bases). The CDR3 consists of 12 residues. V shed 5 bases and J shed 11 bases, with 15 bases lying between them. Germline CDR1 MDHEN, CDR2 SYDVKM. CDR3 amino acids: CASSPPGGHAFF. CDR3 nucleotide sequence: TGTGCCAGCAGTCCGCCCGGGGGGCATGCTTTCTTT.

This chain connects TRBV6-5 to TRBJ2-3; 9 bases fit TRBD2. Germline CDR1 is MNHEY and CDR2 is SVGAGI. The CDR3 is made up of 16 amino acids. The J segment lost 4 bases and the V segment lost 4 bases, leaving 9 bases of the junction unmatched. The CDR3 reads CASSSIAGEAADTQYF. In nucleotides, the CDR3 is TGTGCCAGCAGTTCAATAGCGGGAGAGGCGGCAGATACGCAGTATTTT.

This chain connects TRBV2 to TRBJ2-1; maybe TRBD2 (6 bases). The V gene lost 5 bases and the J gene lost 15 bases, with 14 bases spanning the gap. The CDR3 has 11 amino acids. Germline-derived CDR1 and CDR2 are SNHLY and FYNNEI. The CDR3 DNA is TGTGCCAGCAGTAGGGACTTTTCTCCGTTCTTC. This encodes CASSRDFSPFF.

V gene TRBV19 combines with J gene TRBJ2-2; 8 bases line up with TRBD1. This CDR3 has 14 residues. V shed 7 bases, J shed 5 bases, and the junction held 6 bases outside the gene matches. The germline V gene has CDR1 LNHDA and CDR2 SQIVND (reference sequence). This CDR3 is CASTPDRDTGELFF. CDR3 DNA: TGTGCCAGTACCCCGGACAGGGATACCGGGGAGCTGTTTTTT.

As DNA, the CDR3 is TGCGCCAGCAGAACCGGGACTAGCGGAGGACAAGAGACCCAGTACTTC. As protein: CASRTGTSGGQETQYF. The chain employs TRBV5-1 and TRBJ2-5, with TRBD2 matching over 11 bases. The ends lost 5 bases at V and 2 bases at J; junction bases unmatched: 8. From germline, CDR1 is SGHRS and CDR2 YFSETQ. This CDR3 is 16 amino acids long.

This chain joins TRBV19 and TRBJ2-4; D uncertain. Germline V gives CDR1 LNHDA, CDR2 SQIVND (reference sequence). Trimming shortened V by 6 bases and J by 4 bases, and 10 bases separated the two germline ends. The CDR3 runs 13 residues. CDR3 in DNA: TGTGCCAGTAGCCTTTTCGGAAAAAACATTCAGTACTTC. This translates into CASSLFGKNIQYF.

The rearrangement uses TRBV28 and TRBJ1-4, with D possibly TRBD1 on 6 matching bases. V was clipped by 6 bases and J by 8 bases, with 19 bases between them. CDR3 length equals 15 residues. CDR1 is MDHEN and CDR2 is SYDVKM in the germline V gene. Here the CDR3 reads CASSPHEGVNEKLFF. DNA for the CDR3: TGTGCCAGCAGCCCCCATGAGGGGGTGAACGAAAAACTGTTTTTT.

The chain links TRBV9 to TRBJ2-2, with 7 bases aligning to TRBD1. Germline CDR1 reads SGDLS; CDR2 reads YYNGEE. The CDR3 loop spans 16 amino acids. After removal of 2 bases from V and 0 bases from J, the junction contained 4 bases not matched to a gene. The CDR3 DNA reads TGTGCCAGCAGCGTTGGGGACAGATCGAACACCGGGGAGCTGTTTTTT. Its protein product is CASSVGDRSNTGELFF.

V and J are TRBV15 and TRBJ1-5; D might be TRBD1 (6 bases). This CDR3 has 16 amino acids. In germline, CDR1 is LNHNV, CDR2 YYDKDF (reference sequence). The V end was cut by 4 bases, the J end by 5 bases, with 18 bases between. The CDR3 protein is CATSTAQGGGDQPQHF. The CDR3 nucleotides read TGTGCCACCAGCACCGCACAGGGTGGAGGGGATCAGCCCCAGCATTTT.

This CDR3 reads CASSLEGDYREGGYEQYF. The CDR3 DNA reads as TGTGCCAGCAGTTTAGAGGGGGATTACCGGGAGGGAGGGTACGAGCAGTACTTC. This sequence joins TRBV27 and TRBJ2-7; 8 bases are shared with TRBD2. The CDR3 runs to 18 residues. CDR1 MNHEY and CDR2 SMNVEV come from the germline V gene (reference sequence). V shed 2 bases and J 4 bases; nucleotides not matched to a gene: 16.

The J gene is TRBJ1-1, the V gene TRBV12-5; a possible D gene is TRBD1 (6 bases). The length of the CDR3 is 15 residues. CDR1 is LGHNT, CDR2 FRNRAP, per germline. Trimming removed 7 bases at V and 2 bases at J, with 17 bases between. CDR3 amino acids: CASVSVPGANTEAFF. CDR3 sequence (DNA): TGTGCTAGTGTTTCGGTACCGGGGGCAAACACTGAAGCTTTCTTT.

The chain uses TRBV28 and TRBJ2-2; D possibly corresponds to TRBD1 (6 bases). V was shortened by 6 bases and J by 5 bases, with 16 bases between the two germline ends. The length of the CDR3 is 15 residues. Germline V gene sequence: CDR1 MDHEN, CDR2 SYDVKM. CDR3 nucleotides: TGTGCCAGCAGCTCCCCGGGACACGGAACCGGGGAGCTGTTTTTT. Residues: CASSSPGHGTGELFF.

The chain links TRBV4-2 to TRBJ2-1; no clear D gene. Germline V gene data show CDR1 as LGHNA and CDR2 as YNFKEQ. CDR3 size: 13 residues. Trimming removed 0 bases from V and 9 bases from J, with 9 bases in between. CDR3 coding DNA: TGTGCCAGCAGCCAAGATCGGAAGGGTGAGCAGTTCTTC. Its protein is CASSQDRKGEQFF.

The rearrangement joins TRBV27 to TRBJ1-1; D is possibly TRBD1 (5 bases). This CDR3 is 14 amino acids long. From germline, CDR1 is MNHEY and CDR2 SMNVEV (reference sequence). V gave up 4 bases and J gave up 1 base, with 10 bases separating them. The CDR3 loop is CASSWGRENTEAFF. DNA for the CDR3: TGTGCCAGCAGTTGGGGACGGGAGAACACTGAAGCTTTCTTT.

V usage is TRBV18 and J usage is TRBJ1-1; D gene uncertain. This CDR3 has 17 amino acids. The V end lost 5 bases, the J end lost 2 bases, and 21 bases lay between the germline ends. Germline V lookup: CDR1 KGHSH, CDR2 LQKENI. The CDR3: CASSSQSTYADNTEAFF. In nucleotides, the CDR3 is TGTGCCAGCTCATCCCAGAGCACCTACGCTGACAACACTGAAGCTTTCTTT. Filled out from reference TRBV18 and TRBJ1-1, the complete variable domain reads NAGVMQNPRHLVRRRGQEARLRCSPMKGHSHVYWYRQLPEEGLKFMVYLQKENIIDESGMPKERFSAEFPKEGPSILRIQQVVRGDSAAYFCASSSQSTYADNTEAFFGQGTRLTVV.

The chain carries TRBV25-1 and TRBJ1-1; 7 bases line up with TRBD1. Per germline, CDR1 MGHDK and CDR2 SYGVNS. The CDR3 sequence is 15 residues long. V dropped 0 bases and J dropped 7; count of bases not matched to a gene: 8. The CDR3 protein is CASSEYITPGGEAFF. CDR3 bases: TGTGCCAGCAGTGAATATATTACCCCAGGGGGTGAAGCTTTCTTT.

The chain carries TRBV21-1 and TRBJ2-7; the table's D call, TRBD1, was not checked against the DNA. TRBV21-1 is classified as a pseudogene. There are 14 residues in the CDR3. CDR3 sequence: CASSWPRDSYEQYF. The CDR3 coding sequence is TGTGCCAGCAGCTGGCCCCGGGACAGCTACGAGCAGTACTTC.

The gene calls are TRBV5-4 and TRBJ2-1; D call uncertain. Germline V gene data show CDR1 as SGHNT and CDR2 as YYREEE (reference sequence). V was trimmed by 2 bases and J by 9 bases, leaving 12 bases between them. This CDR3 has 13 residues. CDR3 protein: CASSFDDQPEQFF. DNA of the CDR3: TGTGCCAGCAGCTTTGACGACCAGCCTGAGCAGTTCTTC. Using reference TRBV5-4 and TRBJ2-1 for the parts outside the CDR3, the full variable domain is ETGVTQSPTHLIKTRGQQVTLRCSSQSGHNTVSWYQQALGQGPQFIFQYYREEENGRGNFPPRFSGLQFPNYSSELNVNALELDDSALYLCASSFDDQPEQFFGPGTRLTVL.

In its sample, this clone was seen a few times. The J gene is TRBJ2-2, the V gene TRBV7-9, with TRBD2 identical over 12 bases. The CDR3 is made up of 16 amino acids. Germline lookup yields CDR1 SEHNR and CDR2 FQNEAQ (reference sequence). V was clipped by 5 bases and J by 7 bases; unmatched bases: 8. CDR3 bases: TGTGCCAGCAGCAGCCGACTAGCGGGAGCGGGCGGGGAGCTGTTTTTT. It specifies CASSSRLAGAGGELFF.

The V gene is TRBV7-2, the J gene TRBJ2-1; D is possibly TRBD2 (6 bases). V shed 2 bases and J shed 12 bases, with 17 bases lying between them. The germline CDR1 and CDR2 sequences are SGHTA and FQGNSA. The CDR3 contains 14 residues. CDR3 region: CASSLTRDSPVQFF. The DNA of the CDR3 is TGTGCCAGCAGCTTAACCCGGGACTCCCCAGTGCAGTTCTTC.